What follows are 9 T cell receptor beta chains derived from one specimen sequenced in a study of patients and donors after allogeneic stem cell transplantation (dated by TCRdb to 2020 to 2021). The method was RT-PCR. Sequenced using a NextSeq 550. TCRdb reran the public reads through fastp at Q25 and MiXCR, keeping productive beta chains. Each entry is one CDR3 protein sequence, shown with its most common DNA and genes. The sample has about 110,000 distinct CDR3 sequences on record, over 30% of them singletons. The top ten constitute roughly 30% of the sample. Sequencing was performed on blood, either unsorted or a sorted T cell fraction (not recorded which). These receptor sequences come from a human donor who was either an allogeneic HSCT recipient or a stem cell or donor lymphocyte infusion donor (not recorded which). It is not recorded whose cells these are; they may come from a transplant donor.

The chain employs TRBV28 and TRBJ2-2; TRBD1 or TRBD2 may be the D gene (5 bases each). This CDR3 has 17 amino acids. The germline V gene has CDR1 MDHEN and CDR2 SYDVKM. V lost 3 bases to trimming and J lost 4 bases, with 18 bases between them. The DNA of the CDR3 is TGTGCCAGCAGTTTGTTTGTCGGGACCCAGGGCACCGGGGAGCTGTTTTTT. It specifies CASSLFVGTQGTGELFF.

V and J are TRBV21-1 and TRBJ1-1. TRBV21-1 is designated a pseudogene. CDR3 length equals 17 residues. CDR3 sequence: CASSKAFYFSLGTEAFF. CDR3 nucleotides: TGTGCCAGCAGCAAAGCGTTTTATTTCTCACTCGGCACTGAAGCTTTCTTT.

This rearrangement joins TRBV25-1 to TRBJ1-5; D is perhaps TRBD1 (5 bases). The CDR3 has 19 amino acids. Trimming pared 0 bases from V and 0 bases from J, leaving 18 bases between. Germline V gene lookup returns CDR1 MGHDK and CDR2 SYGVNS. The CDR3 loop reads CASSEYTGTPPDSNQPQHF. CDR3 coding DNA: TGTGCCAGCAGTGAATATACCGGGACCCCACCAGATAGCAATCAGCCCCAGCATTTT.

The V and J genes are TRBV4-3 and TRBJ2-2; the match to TRBD2 covers 8 bases. Germline values: CDR1 LGHNA, CDR2 YSLEER. The length of the CDR3 is 20 residues. Trimming cost V 1 base and J 0 bases; bases outside gene matches: 13. The CDR3 coding sequence is TGCGCCAGCAGCCAAGCCTTAGCCCTCCCTAGCGGGCCGAACACCGGGGAGCTGTTTTTT. Amino acid sequence: CASSQALALPSGPNTGELFF.

The chain employs TRBV12-3 or TRBV12-4 and TRBJ2-3, with 9 bases lining up with TRBD1. V shed 5 bases and J 2 bases; nucleotides not matched to a gene: 11. CDR3 size: 17 residues. The CDR3 loop is CASSPGTGWSLTDTQYF. The CDR3 DNA is TGTGCCAGCAGTCCCGGGACAGGGTGGTCCCTCACAGATACGCAGTATTTT.

The chain links TRBV7-9 to TRBJ1-1; the match to TRBD1 covers 7 bases. CDR3 length: 14 amino acids. CDR1 SEHNR and CDR2 FQNEAQ come from the germline V gene (reference sequence). V lost 3 bases, J lost 0 bases, and 1 base stayed unmatched. CDR3 sequence: CASSLTGMNTEAFF. CDR3 sequence (DNA): TGTGCCAGCAGCTTGACAGGGATGAACACTGAAGCTTTCTTT.

The V and J genes are TRBV7-9 and TRBJ2-5; D is uncertain. CDR1 is SEHNR and CDR2 is FQNEAQ in the germline V gene (reference sequence). V was shortened by 5 bases and J by 3 bases, with 4 bases between the two germline ends. This CDR3 region has 11 residues. The CDR3 bases are TGTGCCAGCAGCGCAAAAGAGACCCAGTACTTC. Translating it yields CASSAKETQYF. Combining the CDR3 with reference TRBV7-9 and TRBJ2-5 gives the whole variable domain DTGVSQNPRHKITKRGQNVTFRCDPISEHNRLYWYRQTLGQGPEFLTYFQNEAQLEKSRLLSDRFSAERPKGSFSTLEIQRTEQGDSAMYLCASSAKETQYFGPGTRLLVL.

As to this clonotype: One end of the junction does not line up with germline, which may come from a read error. The CDR3 bases are TGTTCCAGCAGTCGTCGGACCTCGACAGGGAACTATGGCTACACCTTC. This sequence encodes CSSSRRTSTGNYGYTF. The chain carries TRBV6-2 or TRBV6-3 and TRBJ1-2; 7 bases are shared with TRBD1. CDR1 and CDR2 from the germline V gene are MNHEY and SVGEGT. This CDR3 contains 16 residues.

The V gene is TRBV29-1, the J gene TRBJ2-7; D may be TRBD2 (6 bases). The V gene's germline CDR1 is SQVTM and CDR2 ANQGSEA. V was clipped by 7 bases and J by 3 bases, with 16 bases between them. This CDR3 has 13 amino acids. CDR3 region: CSDPTGEDYEQYF. Here the CDR3 DNA reads TGCAGCGACCCCACGGGGGAAGACTACGAGCAGTACTTC.